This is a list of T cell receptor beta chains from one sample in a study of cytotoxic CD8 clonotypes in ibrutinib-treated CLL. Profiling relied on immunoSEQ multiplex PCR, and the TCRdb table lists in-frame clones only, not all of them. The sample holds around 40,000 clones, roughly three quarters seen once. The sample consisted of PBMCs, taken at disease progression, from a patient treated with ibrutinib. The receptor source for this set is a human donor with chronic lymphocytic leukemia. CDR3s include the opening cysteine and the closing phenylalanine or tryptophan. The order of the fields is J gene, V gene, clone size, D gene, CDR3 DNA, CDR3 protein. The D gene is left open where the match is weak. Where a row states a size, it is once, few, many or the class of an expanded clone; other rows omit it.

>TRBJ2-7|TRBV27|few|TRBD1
TGTGCCAGCAGGCTAAAACAGGGGACGTTGGACGAGCAGTACTTC
CASRLKQGTLDEQYF
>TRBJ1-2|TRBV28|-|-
TGTGCCAGCAGCTTAGAGATCAGTAACTATGGCTACACCTTC
CASSLEISNYGYTF
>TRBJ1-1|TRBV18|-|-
TGTGCCAGCTCACCTACAGGGTCTGACACTGAAGCTTTCTTT
CASSPTGSDTEAFF
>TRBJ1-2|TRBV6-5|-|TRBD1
TGTGCCAGCAGGTCTCGGGACAGAAACTATGGCTACACCTTC
CASRSRDRNYGYTF
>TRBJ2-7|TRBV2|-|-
TGTGCCAGCTTAGGGGCAGGGTTGACCTACGAGCAGTACTTC
CASLGAGLTYEQYF
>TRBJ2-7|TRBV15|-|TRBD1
TGTGCCACCAGCAGCAGGACAGGGGAGGGGTACGAGCAGTACTTC
CATSSRTGEGYEQYF
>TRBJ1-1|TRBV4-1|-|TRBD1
TGCGCCAGCAGCCAGAGACAGGGTTTCACTGAAGCTTTCTTT
CASSQRQGFTEAFF
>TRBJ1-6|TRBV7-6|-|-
TGTGCCAGCAGCTTAGAGACGCGAAGTTCACCCCTCCACTTT
CASSLETRSSPLHF
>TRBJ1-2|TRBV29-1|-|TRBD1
TGCAGCGTTGCGATCTTGACAGGGACGTTGGGGGGCTACACCTTC
CSVAILTGTLGGYTF
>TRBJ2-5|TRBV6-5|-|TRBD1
TGTGCCAGCAGGGGGGGGACAGGGATCCAAGAGACCCAGTACTTC
CASRGGTGIQETQYF
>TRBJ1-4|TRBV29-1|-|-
TGCAGCGTTGGGTATCGGGGAAATGAAAAACTGTTTTTT
CSVGYRGNEKLFF
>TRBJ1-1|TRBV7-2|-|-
TGTGCCAGCACCCGGGGAGAAAACACTGAAGCTTTCTTT
CASTRGENTEAFF
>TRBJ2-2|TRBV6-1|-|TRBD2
TGTGCCAGCAGTGAGGGACTAGCGAAGGCCGGGGAGCTGTTTTTT
CASSEGLAKAGELFF
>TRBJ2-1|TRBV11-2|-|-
TGTGCCAGCGGAACGGGGGTTGATGAGCAGTTCTTC
CASGTGVDEQFF
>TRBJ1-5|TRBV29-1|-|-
TGCAGCGTGGCCCGCGGAGGGGATCAGCCCCAGCATTTT
CSVARGGDQPQHF
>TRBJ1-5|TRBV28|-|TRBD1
TGTGCCAGCAGTTTATTACGGGACAGGGGAGGTGCGTCGGATCAGCCCCAGCATTTT
CASSLLRDRGGASDQPQHF
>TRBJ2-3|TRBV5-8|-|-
TGTGCCAGCAGCGTCGGGACGGCAACTAGCACAGATACGCAGTATTTT
CASSVGTATSTDTQYF
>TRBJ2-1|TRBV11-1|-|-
TGTGCCAGCAGCGTCAGGGGAAACTACAATGAGCAGTTCTTC
CASSVRGNYNEQFF
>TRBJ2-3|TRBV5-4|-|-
TGTGCCAGCAGCCTCCCAAACGTAGCGGAAACAGATACGCAGTATTTT
CASSLPNVAETDTQYF
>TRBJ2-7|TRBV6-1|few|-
TGTGCCAGCACGGGAGTTGTGTCCTACGAGCAGTACTTC
CASTGVVSYEQYF
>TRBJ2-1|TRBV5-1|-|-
TGCGCCAGCAGCTTGGAAGGGGCCCATGAGCAGTTCTTC
CASSLEGAHEQFF
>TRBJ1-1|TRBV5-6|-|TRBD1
TGTGCCAGCAGTCACCGGGACAGAAACACTGAAGCTTTCTTT
CASSHRDRNTEAFF
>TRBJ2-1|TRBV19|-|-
TGTGCCAGTAGTATAGCGGGGACTGAGCAGTTCTTC
CASSIAGTEQFF
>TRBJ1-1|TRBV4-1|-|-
TGCGCCAGCAGCCATACAGCGACCACTGAAGCTTTCTTT
CASSHTATTEAFF
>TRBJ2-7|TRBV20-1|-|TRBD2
TGCAGTGCCGCGGGGAGGGGCCAGCAGTACTTC
CSAAGRGQQYF
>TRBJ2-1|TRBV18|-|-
TGTGCCAGCTCACCACAAGGGGCCGGTGGGAATGAGCAGTTCTTC
CASSPQGAGGNEQFF
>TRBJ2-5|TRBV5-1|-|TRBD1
TGCGCCAGCAGCCTACTGACAGGGAGCGAGACCCAGTACTTC
CASSLLTGSETQYF
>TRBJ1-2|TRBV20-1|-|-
TGCAGTGCTAGGGGTGGCTATGGCTACACCTTC
CSARGGYGYTF
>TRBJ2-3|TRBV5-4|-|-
TGTGCCAGCAGCTATCTTAACGCCCCCCCGGATACGCAGTATTTT
CASSYLNAPPDTQYF
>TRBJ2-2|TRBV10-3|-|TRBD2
TGTGCCATCTCCGGGACTAGCGCCAGGAACACCGGGGAGCTGTTTTTT
CAISGTSARNTGELFF
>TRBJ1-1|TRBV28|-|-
TGTGCCAGCAGTTTAGGGCCCCCTGGGGGAGCTTTCTTT
CASSLGPPGGAFF
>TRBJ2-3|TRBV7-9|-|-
TGCACCGGATCGGACAGTCAAGTCGATACGCAGTATTTT
CTGSDSQVDTQYF
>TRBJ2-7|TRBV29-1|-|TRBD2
TGCAGCGTTGTAGCGGGCCGCTACGAGCAGTACTTC
CSVVAGRYEQYF